The next 3 T cell receptor beta chains were all read from a single sample in a study of blood T cell repertoires in COVID-19. TCRdb's copy holds only in-frame clones and misses some; the assay was immunoSEQ multiplex PCR. Among around 190,000 clones listed, more than 65% were seen once. Sequencing was performed on peripheral blood. These receptors all stem from a human donor in a cohort sampled during active COVID-19.

This clone was seen just once. This chain joins TRBV5-5 and TRBJ2-7; D is ambiguous. Germline V gene lookup returns CDR1 SGHKS and CDR2 YYEKEE (reference sequence). Trimming took off 3 bases at V and 2 bases at J, with 15 bases between the two ends. The CDR3 is 15 residues long. This CDR3 reads CASSSTLLLPYEQYF. DNA for the CDR3: TGTGCCAGCAGCTCTACCCTTCTTCTCCCCTACGAGCAGTACTTC.

This clone was recorded a few times. This chain connects TRBV10-2 to TRBJ2-5; the D gene is possibly TRBD2 (6 bases). V gave up 7 bases and J gave up 1 base, with 19 bases separating them. The CDR3 contains 16 residues. Germline CDR1 and CDR2: WSHSY and SAAADI. The CDR3 loop reads CASKHTSLTSQETQYF. The CDR3 DNA reads TGCGCCAGCAAACACACTAGCCTTACGAGCCAAGAGACCCAGTACTTC.

The CDR3 spells CASSYRGHSPLHF. The CDR3 DNA reads TGTGCCAGCAGTTATAGGGGGCACTCACCCCTCCACTTT. This sequence joins TRBV27 and TRBJ1-6; 7 bases are shared with TRBD1. V lost 4 bases to trimming and J lost 10 bases; unmatched junction nucleotides: 4. The CDR3 covers 13 residues. The germline CDR1 and CDR2 sequences are MNHEY and SMNVEV (reference sequence).